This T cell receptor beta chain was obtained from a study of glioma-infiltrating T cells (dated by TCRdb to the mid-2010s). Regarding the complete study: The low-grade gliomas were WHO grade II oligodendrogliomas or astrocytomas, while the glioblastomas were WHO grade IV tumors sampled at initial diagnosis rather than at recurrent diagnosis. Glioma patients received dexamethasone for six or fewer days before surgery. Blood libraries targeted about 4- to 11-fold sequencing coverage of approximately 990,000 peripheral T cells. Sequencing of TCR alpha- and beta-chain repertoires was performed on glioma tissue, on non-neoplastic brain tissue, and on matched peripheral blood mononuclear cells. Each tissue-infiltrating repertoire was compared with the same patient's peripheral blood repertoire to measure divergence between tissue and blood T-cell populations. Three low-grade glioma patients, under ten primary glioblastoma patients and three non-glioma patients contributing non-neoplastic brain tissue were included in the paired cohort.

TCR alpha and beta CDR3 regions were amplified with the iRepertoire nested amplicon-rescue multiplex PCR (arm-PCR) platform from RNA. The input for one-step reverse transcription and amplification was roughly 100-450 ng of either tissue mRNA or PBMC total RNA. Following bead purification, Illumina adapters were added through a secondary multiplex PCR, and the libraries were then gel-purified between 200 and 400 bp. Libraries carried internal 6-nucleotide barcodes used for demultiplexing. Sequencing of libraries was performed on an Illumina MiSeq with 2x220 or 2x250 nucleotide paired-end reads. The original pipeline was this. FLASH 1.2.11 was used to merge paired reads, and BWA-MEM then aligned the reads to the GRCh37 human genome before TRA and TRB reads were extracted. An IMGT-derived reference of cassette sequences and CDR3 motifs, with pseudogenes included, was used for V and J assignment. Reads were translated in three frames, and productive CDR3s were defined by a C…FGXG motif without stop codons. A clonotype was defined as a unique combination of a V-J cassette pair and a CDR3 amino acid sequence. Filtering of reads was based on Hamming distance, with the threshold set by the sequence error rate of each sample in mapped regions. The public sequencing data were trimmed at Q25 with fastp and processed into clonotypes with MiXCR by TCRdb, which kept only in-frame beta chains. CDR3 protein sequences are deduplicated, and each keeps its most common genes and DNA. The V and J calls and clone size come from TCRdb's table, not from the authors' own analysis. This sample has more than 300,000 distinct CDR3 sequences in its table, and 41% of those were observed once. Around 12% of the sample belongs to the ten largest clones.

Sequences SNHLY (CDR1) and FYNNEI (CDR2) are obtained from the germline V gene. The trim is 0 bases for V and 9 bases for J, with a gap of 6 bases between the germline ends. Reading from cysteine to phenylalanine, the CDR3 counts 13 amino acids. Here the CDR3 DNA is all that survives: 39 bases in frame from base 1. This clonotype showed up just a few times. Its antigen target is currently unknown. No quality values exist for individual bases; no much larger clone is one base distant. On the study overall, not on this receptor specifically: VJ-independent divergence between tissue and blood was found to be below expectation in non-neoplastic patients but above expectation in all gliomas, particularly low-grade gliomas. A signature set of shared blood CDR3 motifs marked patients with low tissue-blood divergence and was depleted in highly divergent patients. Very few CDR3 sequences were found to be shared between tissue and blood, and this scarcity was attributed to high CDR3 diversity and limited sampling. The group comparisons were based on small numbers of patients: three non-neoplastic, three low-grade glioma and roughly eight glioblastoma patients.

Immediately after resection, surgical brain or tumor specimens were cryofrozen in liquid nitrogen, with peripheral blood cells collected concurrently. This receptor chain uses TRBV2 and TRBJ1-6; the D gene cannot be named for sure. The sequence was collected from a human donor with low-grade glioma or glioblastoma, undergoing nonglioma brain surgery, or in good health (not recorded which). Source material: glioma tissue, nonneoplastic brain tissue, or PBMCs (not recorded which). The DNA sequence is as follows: TGTGCCAGCAGTGAAGCGCTTCTTTCACCCCTCCACTTT. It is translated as CASSEALLSPLHF.